This T cell receptor beta chain was profiled in a study of cytomegalovirus exposure and HLA in healthy donors. Broader study findings: TCR beta V- and J-gene trimming was later associated with a missense DCLRE1C variant. Most sequenced TCRs were rare (though some public TCRs occurred in many donors).

Primers: 60 Vbeta forward and 13 Jbeta reverse. Method: immunoSEQ multiplex PCR; TCRdb's copy keeps in-frame clones and lacks some. The profile covers roughly 93,000 clones, with about 80% appearing a single time and 11% taken by the ten largest. This clone was picked up one time. Its specificity is not known. The sequenced material came from PBMCs. This clonotype was obtained from a young man in good health and CMV-seropositive.

The CDR3 reads CASSVVERGPQHF. DNA for the CDR3: TGTGCCAGCAGCGTAGTGGAGCGGGGGCCCCAGCATTTT. The V and J genes are TRBV9 and TRBJ1-5; no clear D. Germline CDR1 SGDLS, CDR2 YYNGEE. V lost 0 bases and J lost 9, with 10 bases in between. The CDR3 sequence is 13 residues long.